These T cell receptor beta chains were read from a single sample in a study of CD8+ T cells in alopecia areata. Method: immunoSEQ multiplex PCR; TCRdb's copy keeps in-frame clones and lacks some. The repertoire consists of about 140,000 clones, with 65% to 90% occurring once and the leading ten covering about 25%. The sample in question was CD8+ T cells sorted from blood, obtained at week 4, from a patient treated with tofacitinib. These TCRs come from a human donor with alopecia areata. The CDR3 runs from the conserved cysteine through the conserved F or W. D genes are given only for firm matches. The listing skips clone size in some rows; elsewhere it reads once, few, many or a size class.

clone_size: -
j_call: TRBJ2-3
v_call: TRBV13
d_call: -
cdr3_nt: TGTGCCAGCAGCTTAGGCCACAGGGAGTGGGATACGCAGTATTTT
cdr3_aa: CASSLGHREWDTQYF

clone_size: few
j_call: TRBJ2-4
v_call: TRBV29-1
d_call: TRBD1
cdr3_nt: TGCAGCGTCGGGACAGGGTTAAACATTCAGTACTTC
cdr3_aa: CSVGTGLNIQYF

clone_size: -
j_call: TRBJ2-3
v_call: TRBV4-3
d_call: -
cdr3_nt: TGCGCCAGCAGCCAAGCCACAGGAGCAGATACGCAGTATTTT
cdr3_aa: CASSQATGADTQYF

clone_size: -
j_call: TRBJ2-7
v_call: TRBV4-1
d_call: -
cdr3_nt: TGCGCCAGCAGCCAAGCTCCGGCCGGGACGCGCTACGAGCAGTACTTC
cdr3_aa: CASSQAPAGTRYEQYF

clone_size: -
j_call: TRBJ1-6
v_call: TRBV6-1
d_call: -
cdr3_nt: TGTGCCAGCAGTGAATTTGGAGTTCCCCTCCACTTT
cdr3_aa: CASSEFGVPLHF

clone_size: -
j_call: TRBJ1-2
v_call: TRBV5-1
d_call: -
cdr3_nt: TGCGCCAGCAGCATTCGGTCCCTCGGGAGGTACACCTTC
cdr3_aa: CASSIRSLGRYTF

clone_size: -
j_call: TRBJ1-4
v_call: TRBV4-3
d_call: -
cdr3_nt: TGCGCCAGCAGCCAAGAATGGGCAGCAACTAATGAAAAACTGTTTTTT
cdr3_aa: CASSQEWAATNEKLFF

clone_size: -
j_call: TRBJ2-6
v_call: TRBV5-1
d_call: -
cdr3_nt: TGCGCCAGCCGTCCCCCTAACTCTGGGGCCAACGTCCTGACTTTC
cdr3_aa: CASRPPNSGANVLTF

clone_size: once
j_call: TRBJ1-2
v_call: TRBV18
d_call: -
cdr3_nt: TGTGCCAGCTCACAAGGGGATGGCTACACCTTC
cdr3_aa: CASSQGDGYTF

clone_size: -
j_call: TRBJ2-3
v_call: TRBV11-1
d_call: TRBD2
cdr3_nt: TGTGCCAGCAGCTTTGGACTAGCGGGGGGGCCGGCAGATACGCAGTATTTT
cdr3_aa: CASSFGLAGGPADTQYF

clone_size: -
j_call: TRBJ1-1
v_call: TRBV19
d_call: -
cdr3_nt: TGTGCCAGTCTCCGAAGTCGGGTGAACACTGAAGCTTTCTTT
cdr3_aa: CASLRSRVNTEAFF

clone_size: -
j_call: TRBJ2-3
v_call: TRBV4-1
d_call: TRBD2
cdr3_nt: TGCGCCAGCAGCCAAGGAGGAGCGGGGGGATCAGATACGCAGTATTTT
cdr3_aa: CASSQGGAGGSDTQYF

clone_size: -
j_call: TRBJ2-7
v_call: TRBV6-5
d_call: TRBD2
cdr3_nt: TGTGCCAGCAGTGACGGGGGGTCCGAGCAGTACTTC
cdr3_aa: CASSDGGSEQYF

clone_size: -
j_call: TRBJ1-1
v_call: TRBV29-1
d_call: -
cdr3_nt: TGCAGCGTTGACCGAGACAGAGAAGCTTTCTTT
cdr3_aa: CSVDRDREAFF